This T cell receptor (beta chain) was sequenced during a study of beta chain features in type 1 diabetes. The wider study: Healthy donors and patients had similar age, gender and cell yields.

cDNA synthesis used the whole RNA isolate, giving expressed TCRB sequences. Data came from immunoSEQ multiplex PCR; TCRdb stores just in-frame clones and leaves some out. The sample consists of about 350,000 clones, 15% to 20% of them appearing once. The study, taken as a whole, reports: Researchers could not determine here whether HLA type influences TCRB rearrangement.

Researchers reported sorting CD4+ naive, central memory, regulatory and stem cell-like memory cells via CD45RO/CCR7/CD25/CD127/CD95/CD27. V lost 1 base, J lost 8 bases, and 9 bases stayed unmatched. The CDR3 consists of 16 residues. Per germline, CDR1 MGHDK and CDR2 SYGVNS. In its sample, this clone was seen a few times. As yet, its antigen is unknown. This chain joins TRBV25-1 and TRBJ1-2; 11 nucleotides line up with TRBD1. This sequence originates from a woman aged 18 to 35 in good health. Material for sequencing was naive CD4+ T cells from blood. DNA for the CDR3: TGTGCCAGCAGTGAATTTGGCCGGGACAGGGGGGGAGGCTACACCTTC. Translation gives CASSEFGRDRGGGYTF.